Listed below are T cell receptor beta chains from one sample, sequenced in a study of blood T cell repertoires in COVID-19. Method: immunoSEQ multiplex PCR; TCRdb's copy keeps in-frame clones and lacks some. Among about 260,000 clones listed, 84% were seen once. Sequenced sample: peripheral blood. Source of these receptors: a man aged 60 to 69 with acute or convalescent COVID-19. Each CDR3 is given with its conserved first and last residue. The order of the fields is D gene, V gene, J gene, clone size, CDR3 DNA, CDR3 protein. The D gene is left open where the match is weak. Where a row states a size, it is once, few, many or the class of an expanded clone; other rows omit it.

NA	TRBV7-3	TRBJ1-1	NA	TGTGCCAGCAGCCCCTTTTCGAACACTGAAGCTTTCTTT	CASSPFSNTEAFF
TRBD1	TRBV18	TRBJ1-3	once	TGTGCCAGCTCACCGTCCCAGGGGGCGGACGGAAACACCATATATTTT	CASSPSQGADGNTIYF
NA	TRBV10-3	TRBJ2-1	NA	TGTGCCATCAGTGAGAATGCAGGGATTAATGAGCAGTTCTTC	CAISENAGINEQFF
TRBD1	TRBV11-3	TRBJ2-5	NA	TGTGCCAGCAGCCCGGGACAGGGCTTCAGTGAGACCCAGTACTTC	CASSPGQGFSETQYF
TRBD2	TRBV7-6	TRBJ2-2	once	TGTGCCAGCAGCCCACGTGGGACTAGCCAAACCGGGGAGCTGTTTTTT	CASSPRGTSQTGELFF
TRBD1	TRBV11-2	TRBJ2-4	NA	TGTGCCAGCAGCTTAGTCCCCCCGGGACAGGGGACCAAAAACATTCAGTACTTC	CASSLVPPGQGTKNIQYF
TRBD2	TRBV7-2	TRBJ2-1	NA	TGTGCCAGCAGCTTAATGTCGTTAGCGGGCCATTCCTACAATGAGCAGTTCTTC	CASSLMSLAGHSYNEQFF
NA	TRBV12-3/TRBV12-4	TRBJ1-3	few	TGTGCCAGCAGGGTGGCAGCTGGAAACACCATATATTTT	CASRVAAGNTIYF
TRBD1	TRBV9	TRBJ1-1	NA	TGTGCCCGAGAAGACAGGGGGAGCTTCATGAACACTGAAGCTTTCTTT	CAREDRGSFMNTEAFF
TRBD1	TRBV2	TRBJ1-3	NA	TGTGCCAGCAGTTCACAGGGGGAAGGGGGAAACACCATATATTTT	CASSSQGEGGNTIYF
TRBD1	TRBV6-6	TRBJ1-5	NA	TGTGCCAGCAGTACCCCAGGGGGTCAGCCCCAGCATTTT	CASSTPGGQPQHF
TRBD1	TRBV19	TRBJ1-5	few	TGTGCCAGTAGTTTACTCGGGACAGGGTCAAGCAATCAGCCCCAGCATTTT	CASSLLGTGSSNQPQHF
TRBD1	TRBV10-3	TRBJ1-5	few	TGTGCCATCAGTGGAGAGGGTCAGGGGGCGGCCCATCCGGCCCAGCATTTT	CAISGEGQGAAHPAQHF
TRBD1	TRBV15	TRBJ1-2	NA	TGTGCCACCAGCAGAGGACAGGGTAAAAGCAATGGCTACACCTTC	CATSRGQGKSNGYTF
TRBD1	TRBV19	TRBJ2-1	NA	TGTGCCAGTAGTGCTAAGACAGGGTCGGGGCACAATGAGCAGTTCTTC	CASSAKTGSGHNEQFF
NA	TRBV2	TRBJ1-1	NA	TGTGCCAGCAGGCCAGCAACGGGGAGAGAAAAAGCTTTCTTT	CASRPATGREKAFF
TRBD1	TRBV5-4	TRBJ2-1	NA	TGTGCCAGCAGTGGCCCGGGACAGGCAAATGAGCAGTTCTTC	CASSGPGQANEQFF
TRBD1	TRBV3-1/TRBV3-2	TRBJ1-2	once	TGTGCCAGCAGTCACCGACAGGGGGCGGAAGGCTACACCTTC	CASSHRQGAEGYTF
NA	TRBV4-3	TRBJ1-1	NA	TGCGCCAGCAGCCAATACAGGGTGGGGACTGAAGCTTTCTTT	CASSQYRVGTEAFF
NA	TRBV18	TRBJ2-5	NA	TGTGCCAGCTCACCCCCTGTGGGGGCAGAGACCCAGTACTTC	CASSPPVGAETQYF
NA	TRBV21-1	TRBJ2-2	once	TGTGCCAGCAGCAAAGTGGACACCCGCACCGGGGAGCTGTTTTTT	CASSKVDTRTGELFF
TRBD2	TRBV5-1	TRBJ2-3	NA	TGCGCCAGCAGCTTGACGACTACTAGCGCCGGGCAGTATTTT	CASSLTTTSAGQYF
TRBD1	TRBV28	TRBJ2-7	NA	TGTGCCAGCAGTTTCTACAGGGGAGACGAGCAGTACTTC	CASSFYRGDEQYF
NA	TRBV7-6	TRBJ2-5	NA	TGTGCCAGCAGCTTAGGTCCGGGGGAGACCCAGTACTTC	CASSLGPGETQYF
NA	TRBV27	TRBJ2-7	NA	TGTGCCAGCAGCTCCCTCTCCTACGAGCAGTACTTC	CASSSLSYEQYF
TRBD1	TRBV5-6	TRBJ1-2	NA	TGTGCCAGCAGCTCCGAGGGCAGGGGGGACTATGGCTACACCTTC	CASSSEGRGDYGYTF
TRBD2	TRBV7-6	TRBJ2-2	NA	TGTGCCAGCAGCTCGACTAGCGGGGGCGGGACCGGGGAGCTGTTTTTT	CASSSTSGGGTGELFF
NA	TRBV27	TRBJ2-5	NA	TGTGCCAGCAGACCTGGGGGACTGCCCTGGGTGACCCAGTACTTC	CASRPGGLPWVTQYF
TRBD2	TRBV18	TRBJ2-7	NA	TGTGCCAGCTCAGTCGGGACTAGCGGGCAATACGAGCAGTACTTC	CASSVGTSGQYEQYF
TRBD2	TRBV11-3	TRBJ2-1	NA	TGTGCCAGCGCCCGAGGGGGCGCGGGGGGGCGCAATGAGCAGTTCTTC	CASARGGAGGRNEQFF
NA	TRBV20-1	TRBJ1-1	NA	TGCAGTGCTAGTACGAGGCGATGGAACACTGAAGCTTTCTTT	CSASTRRWNTEAFF
TRBD2	TRBV20-1	TRBJ2-5	NA	TGCAGTGCTAGTAATAGCGGGAGAGTTCAAGAGACCCAGTACTTC	CSASNSGRVQETQYF
TRBD1	TRBV5-8	TRBJ2-5	NA	TGTGCCAGCAGCTTGGAAGGGACAGGGATAGCAGAGACCCAGTACTTC	CASSLEGTGIAETQYF
NA	TRBV3-1/TRBV3-2	TRBJ2-5	NA	TGTGCCAGCAGCCCAGGGACTGGAGGGGCGGAGACCCAGTACTTC	CASSPGTGGAETQYF
TRBD1	TRBV28	TRBJ1-2	NA	TGTGCCAGCAGTTCACCCCGGACAGGACAGGCCGGATATGGCTACACCTTC	CASSSPRTGQAGYGYTF
TRBD1	TRBV2	TRBJ2-7	few	TGTGCCAGCAGTGGTGGACAGGGGCCCAGGGGGGAGCAGTACTTC	CASSGGQGPRGEQYF
TRBD2	TRBV18	TRBJ2-4	NA	TGTGCCAGCTCAACTTCGACTAGCGGGAAAAACATTCAGTACTTC	CASSTSTSGKNIQYF
NA	TRBV10-3	TRBJ1-4	NA	TGTGCCATCAGTGAGTCTGGGGGGGGTCGAGAAAAACTGTTTTTT	CAISESGGGREKLFF
NA	TRBV5-4	TRBJ2-1	NA	TGTGCCAGCAGCTTGGGACTACGCAACTACAATGAGCAGTTCTTC	CASSLGLRNYNEQFF
NA	TRBV4-2	TRBJ2-1	NA	TGTGCCAGCAGCCATGTCAGGGGCAATGAGCAGTTCTTC	CASSHVRGNEQFF
NA	TRBV20-1	TRBJ2-2	NA	TGCAGTGCTAGTTGGGGCCGGACGAACACCGGGGAGCTGTTTTTT	CSASWGRTNTGELFF
NA	TRBV6-5	TRBJ2-3	NA	TGTGCCAGCAGTTATCGCGGAGATAGCACAGATACGCAGTATTTT	CASSYRGDSTDTQYF
NA	TRBV6-5	TRBJ2-1	NA	TGTGCCAGCAACCAATTTAGAAGCTCCTACAATGAGCAGTTCTTC	CASNQFRSSYNEQFF
NA	TRBV6-2/TRBV6-3	TRBJ2-7	NA	TGTGCCAGCAGTTACGCGGGACCCGCTTACGAGCAGTACTTC	CASSYAGPAYEQYF
NA	TRBV2	TRBJ2-7	NA	TGTGCCAGCAGTGAAATGCGGATGCAGTACTTC	CASSEMRMQYF